This TCR beta chain derives from a study of cytomegalovirus exposure and HLA in healthy donors. Many counts were recorded for this clone. Antigen unknown. Between the trimmed V and J ends, which lost 0 bases and 4 bases, there was a span of 15 bases. This CDR3 has 16 residues. CDR1 MNHEY and CDR2 SMNVEV come from the germline V gene (reference sequence). Study-wide results and limits: The authors confirmed in vitro that a few CMV-associated chains were specific for CMV antigens. Some public TCRs appeared in many individuals, while most sequences were rare.

Data came from immunoSEQ multiplex PCR; TCRdb stores just in-frame clones and leaves some out. The repertoire holds approximately 230,000 clones, with more than 85% as singletons. The receptor comes from a young man in good health and CMV-seropositive. The gene calls are TRBV27 and TRBJ1-2; weak D call: TRBD1 (5 bases). The specimen was PBMCs. The CDR3 is CASSLSSRPGGYGYTF. For the CDR3, the DNA is TGTGCCAGCAGTTTATCGTCCCGGCCCGGGGGCTATGGCTACACCTTC.